This is a list of T cell receptor beta chains from one sample in a study of identical twins. TCRdb passed the 5' RACE reads through MiXCR, listing each CDR3 protein once. Of around 470,000 distinct CDR3 sequences in the sample, 12% to 15% were seen once. This sample was shared with a second study, whose subject was yellow fever vaccine responses in identical twins.

What was sequenced was CD4+ T cells sorted from blood. The receptors derive from a woman in her late teens or twenties in good health. Both conserved end residues are part of each CDR3. Fields, in order: D gene, clone size, J gene, V gene, CDR3 DNA, CDR3 protein. The D gene is left open where the match is weak. Not every row has a clone size; where given, it reads once, few, many or a size class.

.	.	TRBJ2-7	TRBV7-9	TGTGCCAGCAGCTTAAATGATGGCGAGCAGTACTTC	CASSLNDGEQYF
TRBD1	many	TRBJ2-5	TRBV5-1	TGCGCCAGCAGCCCGGGACAGGGGCGGGAGACCCAGTACTTC	CASSPGQGRETQYF
.	.	TRBJ1-5	TRBV28	TGTGCCAGCAGAGACGCCAGATTGGGACCCAATCAGCCCCAGCATTTT	CASRDARLGPNQPQHF
.	.	TRBJ2-6	TRBV20-1	TGCAGTGCTAGGCTATCTGGGGCCAACGTCCTGACTTTC	CSARLSGANVLTF
.	.	TRBJ2-3	TRBV7-3	TGTGCCAGCAGCTTACCAGGGGTGGATACGCAGTATTTT	CASSLPGVDTQYF
.	.	TRBJ2-4	TRBV28	TGTGCCAGCAGCCCCAGCGCCAAAAACATTCAGTACTTC	CASSPSAKNIQYF
TRBD1	.	TRBJ1-2	TRBV29-1	TGCAGCGATACTTACAGGGGCAGAGGCTACACCTTC	CSDTYRGRGYTF
TRBD1	few	TRBJ2-7	TRBV7-2	TGTGCCAGCAGATTTAAACAGGGGGGCCCCTACGAGCAGTACTTC	CASRFKQGGPYEQYF
TRBD2	.	TRBJ2-3	TRBV6-5	TGTGCCAGCAGTTACCTAACTAGCGGGGGGGCAAATACGCAGTATTTT	CASSYLTSGGANTQYF
TRBD2	few	TRBJ2-2	TRBV3-1	TGTGCCAGCAGCCAAGCTACGCTAGCGGGGAATGCCGGGGAGCTGTTTTTT	CASSQATLAGNAGELFF
.	once	TRBJ2-1	TRBV9	TGTGCCAGCAGCCCCCACTCAGGGCCCAGGGTGTCAAATGAGCAGTTCTTC	CASSPHSGPRVSNEQFF
.	few	TRBJ2-3	TRBV20-1	TGCAGTGCTAGAGGGGGGTCCGAAGGGCGGACAGATACGCAGTATTTT	CSARGGSEGRTDTQYF
TRBD1	.	TRBJ2-7	TRBV30	TGTGCCTGGAGTTCTCCCGGGACAGCAGTCTACGAGCAGTACTTC	CAWSSPGTAVYEQYF
.	.	TRBJ2-1	TRBV24-1	TGTGCCACCAGTGATCGTATCATTTCTGAGCAGTTCTTC	CATSDRIISEQFF
.	.	TRBJ2-2	TRBV3-1	TGTGCCAGCAGCCAAGTGTCGGGGGCGAACACCGGGGAGCTGTTTTTT	CASSQVSGANTGELFF
TRBD1	.	TRBJ1-2	TRBV20-1	TGCAGTGCTAGAGGCGCAAAAGGGACAGGGGATAACTATGGCTACACCTTC	CSARGAKGTGDNYGYTF
TRBD2	few	TRBJ2-1	TRBV10-3	TGTGCCATCACCCCCGGGACTAGCGGGAGAAATGAGCAGTTCTTC	CAITPGTSGRNEQFF
.	few	TRBJ1-5	TRBV7-8	TGTGCCAGCAGCCGTCGGCAGAAGGACAGTATCGGACAGCCCCAGCATTTT	CASSRRQKDSIGQPQHF
TRBD2	.	TRBJ2-5	TRBV20-1	TGCAGTGCTAGAGACCCTAGCGGGAGTAGCGGAGAGACCCAGTACTTC	CSARDPSGSSGETQYF
TRBD1	.	TRBJ1-6	TRBV7-6	TGTGCCAGCAGCCGCGACAGGGCTCGGAATTCACCCCTCCACTTT	CASSRDRARNSPLHF
.	.	TRBJ1-2	TRBV28	TGTGCCAGCAGTTCAGGGGCTCACGGCTACACCTTC	CASSSGAHGYTF
TRBD1	once	TRBJ2-7	TRBV28	TGTGCCAGCAGGTCGCCGGGACAGGGAGGCGAGCAGTACTTC	CASRSPGQGGEQYF
.	.	TRBJ2-3	TRBV7-8	TGTGCCAGCAGCTTAGAAGGTGGTGGTTTCACAGATACGCAGTATTTT	CASSLEGGGFTDTQYF
.	.	TRBJ2-7	TRBV20-1	TGCAGTGCTAGAGATTCGACAGGTGTGTCCTCCTACGAGCAGTACTTC	CSARDSTGVSSYEQYF
TRBD1	few	TRBJ2-2	TRBV2	TGTGCCAGCGTCCCGGGACAGGGATATATCGGGGAGCTGTTTTTT	CASVPGQGYIGELFF
.	.	TRBJ2-7	TRBV12-5	TGTGCTAGTGGTTTGATATTCGGCGCCTACGAGCAGTACTTC	CASGLIFGAYEQYF
.	many	TRBJ2-5	TRBV29-1	TGCAGCCCCATTGACTACGGAGAGACCCAGTACTTC	CSPIDYGETQYF
TRBD2	many	TRBJ2-7	TRBV29-1	TGCAGCGGGCTCGAGCGCGGGAGCCTTTCCTACGAGCAGTACTTC	CSGLERGSLSYEQYF
TRBD2	.	TRBJ2-1	TRBV20-1	TGCAGTGCCCCACCGCTAGCGGGGGCCAATGAGCAGTTCTTC	CSAPPLAGANEQFF